Following are 19 T cell receptor beta chains from one sample sequenced in a study of cytomegalovirus exposure and HLA in healthy donors. 60 Vbeta and 13 Jbeta primers were used in PCR. The repertoire was sequenced with immunoSEQ multiplex PCR; TCRdb's copy has only in-frame clones and lacks some. This sample has 150,000 to 200,000 clones, with around four fifths found just once. The source material was PBMCs. The source is a woman aged 25-40 years in good health and CMV-seropositive.

V is TRBV5-1 and J is TRBJ2-1; D gene uncertain. Deletions cut 0 bases from V and 2 bases from J, with 9 bases between. Germline V lookup: CDR1 SGHRS, CDR2 YFSETQ. This CDR3 has 15 residues. The CDR3 bases are TGCGCCAGCAGCTTGGGAGGAACCCCCTACAATGAGCAGTTCTTC. It is translated as CASSLGGTPYNEQFF.

There are a few counts of this clone. The chain combines TRBV5-1 with TRBJ1-2; 9 bases align to TRBD1. Germline V gene sequence: CDR1 SGHRS, CDR2 YFSETQ. The V gene end was trimmed by 4 bases and the J gene end by 5 bases; junction bases not matched to a gene: 6. This CDR3 has 14 residues. CDR3 sequence reads: CASSEGDRVYGYTF. In DNA form, the CDR3 reads TGCGCCAGCAGCGAGGGGGACAGGGTATATGGCTACACCTTC.

The V gene is TRBV28, the J gene TRBJ2-1, with 10 bases aligning to TRBD1. Trimming took 4 bases from V and 7 from J; bases not matched to a gene: 4. The V gene's germline CDR1 is MDHEN and CDR2 SYDVKM. This CDR3 contains 14 residues. Written as DNA, the CDR3 is TGTGCCAGCAGTTGGGACAGGGGTGGAAATGAGCAGTTCTTC. Translation gives CASSWDRGGNEQFF. The full variable domain, its missing parts supplied by reference TRBV28 and TRBJ2-1, is DVKVTQSSRYLVKRTGEKVFLECVQDMDHENMFWYRQDPGLGLRLIYFSYDVKMKEKGDIPEGYSVSREKKERFSLILESASTNQTSMYLCASSWDRGGNEQFFGPGTRLTVL.

This rearrangement joins TRBV4-1 to TRBJ2-7; D gene uncertain. CDR3 length: 12 amino acids. CDR1 and CDR2 from the germline V gene are MGHRA and YSYEKL. V was cut by 4 bases and J by 6 bases, with 10 bases left in between. The CDR3 bases are TGCGCCAGCAGCCTTATCCCCGGCGAGCAGTACTTC. It translates to CASSLIPGEQYF.

This clone was detected only once. This chain links TRBV10-3 with TRBJ1-2; 8 bases are a match to TRBD1. This CDR3 has 14 residues. The J segment lost 6 bases and the V segment lost 3 bases, leaving 6 bases of the junction unmatched. Germline V gives CDR1 ENHRY, CDR2 SYGVKD. CDR3 residues: CAISDDRGVNGYTF. The CDR3 DNA reads TGTGCCATCAGTGATGACAGGGGTGTCAATGGCTACACCTTC.

The V and J genes are TRBV9 and TRBJ2-1, with 7 bases matching TRBD2. The junction had 11 bases not matched to a gene; V was cut back by 0 bases and J by 8 bases. Germline CDR1 reads SGDLS; CDR2 reads YYNGEE. This CDR3 region has 16 residues. The CDR3 sequence: CASSVGWTSNIDEQFF. The DNA of the CDR3 is TGTGCCAGCAGCGTAGGCTGGACTAGTAATATCGATGAGCAGTTCTTC.

The chain carries TRBV25-1 and TRBJ1-4; D is perhaps TRBD1 (5 bases). Germline V gene lookup returns CDR1 MGHDK and CDR2 SYGVNS. CDR3 length: 15 amino acids. Trimming took off 2 bases at V and 4 bases at J, with 11 bases between the two ends. Here the CDR3 reads CASSELTGYNEKLFF. In DNA, the CDR3 is TGTGCCAGCAGTGAACTAACAGGTTATAATGAAAAACTGTTTTTT.

The V gene is TRBV6-5, the J gene TRBJ2-1; D gene uncertain. Germline CDR1 is MNHEY and CDR2 is SVGAGI. This CDR3 region has 15 residues. V lost 6 bases, J lost 2 bases, and 14 bases lay in between. The DNA for the CDR3 is TGTGCCAGCAGACCAAGAGGTCTCACCTACAATGAGCAGTTCTTC. This encodes CASRPRGLTYNEQFF.

V is TRBV30 and J is TRBJ2-7; TRBD1 is a possible D gene (6 bases). Trimming removed 0 bases at V and 6 bases at J, with 12 bases between. The CDR3 covers 13 residues. Germline loops: CDR1 GTSNPN, CDR2 SVGIG (reference sequence). The CDR3 bases are TGTGCCTGGAGTGTAAACAGGGTGGGCGAGCAGTACTTC. Protein: CAWSVNRVGEQYF.

This chain links TRBV30 with TRBJ2-3; tentatively, D is TRBD2 (5 bases). Trimming cost V 4 bases and J 4 bases, with 21 bases left between them. In germline, CDR1 is GTSNPN, CDR2 SVGIG (reference sequence). The CDR3 is 16 residues long. The chain's CDR3 is CAWTPTWQERADTQYF. The CDR3 bases are TGTGCCTGGACCCCAACCTGGCAGGAGAGGGCAGATACGCAGTATTTT.

CDR3 loop: CASTLTGGGGYTF. In DNA, the CDR3 is TGTGCCAGTACCCTAACAGGGGGCGGTGGCTACACCTTC. The chain uses TRBV19 and TRBJ1-2, with 9 bases lining up with TRBD1. Trimming cost V 7 bases and J 7 bases; bases outside gene matches: 7. Germline values: CDR1 LNHDA, CDR2 SQIVND (reference sequence). The CDR3 consists of 13 residues. The full variable domain, completed using reference TRBV19 and TRBJ1-2, is DGGITQSPKYLFRKEGQNVTLSCEQNLNHDAMYWYRQDPGQGLRLIYYSQIVNDFQKGDIAEGYSVSREKKESFPLTVTSAQKNPTAFYLCASTLTGGGGYTFGSGTRLTVV.

This chain uses TRBV27 with TRBJ2-2; 8 nucleotides line up with TRBD1. V was pared by 2 bases and J by 7 bases, with 9 bases of the junction left unmatched. CDR1 and CDR2 from the germline V gene are MNHEY and SMNVEV (reference sequence). The length of the CDR3 is 16 residues. CDR3 DNA sequence: TGTGCCAGCAGTTTAAGGAGGACAGGGCGTAGCGGGGAGCTGTTTTTT. Amino acid sequence: CASSLRRTGRSGELFF.

V is TRBV28 and J is TRBJ2-3; 7 nucleotides agree with TRBD1. From germline, CDR1 is MDHEN and CDR2 SYDVKM. The CDR3 has 16 amino acids. V lost 4 bases and J lost 0; bases outside the gene matches: 7. Here the CDR3 DNA reads TGTGCCAGCAGTTCTATGGACAGGAGGAGCACAGATACGCAGTATTTT. Translation: CASSSMDRRSTDTQYF.

The rearrangement joins TRBV27 to TRBJ2-3; 8 nucleotides agree with TRBD1. The CDR3 extends over 16 amino acids. Per germline, CDR1 MNHEY and CDR2 SMNVEV (reference sequence). After removal of 2 bases from V and 6 bases from J, the junction contained 10 bases not matched to a gene. The chain's CDR3 is CASSLQVTQGADTQYF. The CDR3 DNA follows: TGTGCCAGCAGTTTACAGGTGACCCAGGGGGCGGATACGCAGTATTTT.

This clone was counted only a few times. The V call is TRBV6-5, the J call TRBJ2-7, with 11 bases aligning to TRBD1. Trimming took 8 bases from V and 4 from J; bases not matched to a gene: 7. Germline CDR1 and CDR2: MNHEY and SVGAGI. The CDR3 sequence is 14 residues long. CDR3: CASGRTGGLYEQYF. In DNA form, the CDR3 reads TGTGCCAGCGGAAGGACAGGGGGCTTGTACGAGCAGTACTTC.

J is TRBJ2-7 and V is TRBV7-2; possibly TRBD1 for D (6 bases). The V end lost 0 bases, the J end lost 10 bases, and 10 bases lay between the germline ends. The CDR3 extends over 12 amino acids. Germline loops: CDR1 SGHTA, CDR2 FQGNSA. In DNA, the CDR3 is TGTGCCAGCAGCTTAGCGCGAGGGACACAGTACTTC. The encoded protein is CASSLARGTQYF.

The chain is built from TRBV28 and TRBJ2-1, with D perhaps matching TRBD2 (6 bases). Germline values: CDR1 MDHEN, CDR2 SYDVKM. With 6 bases removed from V and 7 bases from J, the gap between germline ends came to 16 bases. CDR3 length equals 14 residues. The CDR3 sequence is CASSPRRERNEQFF. The CDR3 DNA reads as TGTGCCAGCAGCCCAAGGAGGGAACGAAATGAGCAGTTCTTC.

The J gene is TRBJ2-5, the V gene TRBV4-2, with D possibly matching TRBD2 (6 bases). Germline values: CDR1 LGHNA, CDR2 YNFKEQ. The CDR3 is 16 amino acids. V shed 2 bases and J shed 5 bases, with 18 bases lying between them. CDR3 nucleotides: TGTGCCAGCAGCCAATATTTGTTCGGAGGGAGGGAGACCCAGTACTTC. It translates to CASSQYLFGGRETQYF.

J is TRBJ1-1 and V is TRBV25-1, with 12 bases matching TRBD1. With 2 bases clipped from V and 3 bases from J, the junction kept 4 bases outside the gene matches. Germline-derived CDR1 and CDR2 are MGHDK and SYGVNS. The CDR3 contains 16 residues. CDR3 in amino acids: CASSELGTGGYTEAFF. The CDR3 coding sequence is TGTGCCAGCAGTGAACTTGGGACAGGGGGCTACACTGAAGCTTTCTTT.